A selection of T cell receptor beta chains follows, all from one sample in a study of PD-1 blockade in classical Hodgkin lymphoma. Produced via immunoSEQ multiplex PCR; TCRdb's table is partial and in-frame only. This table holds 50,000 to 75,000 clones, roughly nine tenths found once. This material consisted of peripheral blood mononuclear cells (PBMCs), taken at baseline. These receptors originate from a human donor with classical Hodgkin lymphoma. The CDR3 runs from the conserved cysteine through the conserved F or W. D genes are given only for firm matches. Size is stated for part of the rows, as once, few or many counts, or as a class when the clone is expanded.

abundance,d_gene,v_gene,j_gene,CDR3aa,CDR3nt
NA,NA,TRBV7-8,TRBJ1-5,CASSLGQANQPQHF,TGTGCCAGCAGCTTAGGACAGGCCAATCAGCCCCAGCATTTT
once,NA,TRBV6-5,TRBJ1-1,CASSRQHRNTEAFF,TGTGCCAGCAGCCGCCAACACAGGAACACTGAAGCTTTCTTT
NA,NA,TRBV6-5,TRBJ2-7,CASRAHVEAYF,TGTGCCAGCAGAGCCCACGTGGAGGCTTACTTC
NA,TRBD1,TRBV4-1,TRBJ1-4,CASSQGRATGSDEKLFF,TGCGCCAGCAGCCAAGGTAGGGCGACAGGGAGTGATGAAAAACTGTTTTTT
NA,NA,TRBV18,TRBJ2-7,CASSWDLTYEQYF,TGTGCCAGCTCATGGGACCTGACCTACGAGCAGTACTTC
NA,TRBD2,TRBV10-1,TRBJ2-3,CASSSGGSTDTQYF,TGCGCCAGCAGTTCGGGGGGTAGCACAGATACGCAGTATTTT
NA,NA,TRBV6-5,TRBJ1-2,CASSSKTLVANYGYTF,TGTGCCAGCAGTTCAAAAACCCTCGTTGCTAACTATGGCTACACCTTC
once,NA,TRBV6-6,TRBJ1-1,CASSQGFQVGTEAFF,TGTGCCAGCAGCCAGGGTTTCCAGGTCGGAACTGAAGCTTTCTTT
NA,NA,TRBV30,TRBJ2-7,CAWKSRASYEQYF,TGTGCCTGGAAGAGCAGGGCGTCCTACGAGCAGTACTTC
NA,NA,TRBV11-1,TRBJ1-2,CASSSGGAVNYGYTF,TGTGCCAGCAGCTCCGGAGGGGCGGTTAACTATGGCTACACCTTC
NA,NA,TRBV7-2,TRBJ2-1,CASSIQGSGEQFF,TGTGCCAGCAGCATTCAGGGGTCGGGTGAGCAGTTCTTC
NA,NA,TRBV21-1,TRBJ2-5,CASRKGALAGGKETQYF,TGTGCCAGCAGGAAGGGTGCCCTAGCGGGGGGTAAAGAGACCCAGTACTTC
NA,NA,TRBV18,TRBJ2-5,CASSPTAGSQETQYF,TGTGCCAGCTCACCGACGGCCGGGTCACAAGAGACCCAGTACTTC
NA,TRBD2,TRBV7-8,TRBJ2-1,CASSLHGTSGYNEQFF,TGTGCCAGCAGCTTACACGGGACTAGCGGTTACAATGAGCAGTTCTTC
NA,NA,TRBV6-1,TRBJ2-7,CAIRTSQTYEQYF,TGTGCCATCAGGACGTCCCAAACCTACGAGCAGTACTTC
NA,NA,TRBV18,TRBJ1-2,CASSFMASNGYTF,TGTGCCAGCTCATTTATGGCATCGAATGGCTACACCTTC
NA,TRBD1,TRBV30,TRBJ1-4,CAWSVRQGNEKLFF,TGTGCCTGGAGTGTAAGACAGGGAAATGAAAAACTGTTTTTT
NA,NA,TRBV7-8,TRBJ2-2,CASSLGLNTGELFF,TGTGCCAGCAGCTTAGGGCTTAACACCGGGGAGCTGTTTTTT
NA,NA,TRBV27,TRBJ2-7,CASRLRATVGLYEQYF,TGTGCCAGCAGACTTAGGGCGACAGTAGGACTCTACGAGCAGTACTTC
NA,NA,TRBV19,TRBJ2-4,CASSIEGSSSVYF,TGTGCCAGTAGTATAGAGGGCAGTTCTAGTGTGTACTTC
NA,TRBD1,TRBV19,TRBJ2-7,CAAGTGPYEQYF,TGTGCCGCAGGGACAGGGCCCTACGAGCAGTACTTC
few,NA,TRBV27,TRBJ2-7,CASSFVRGASYEQYF,TGTGCCAGCAGTTTCGTCCGGGGGGCCTCCTACGAGCAGTACTTC
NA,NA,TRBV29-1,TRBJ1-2,CSVGGSHYGYTF,TGCAGCGTCGGAGGGTCACACTATGGCTACACCTTC
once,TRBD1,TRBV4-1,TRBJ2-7,CASSHPGTGANEQYF,TGCGCCAGCAGCCATCCAGGGACAGGGGCTAACGAGCAGTACTTC
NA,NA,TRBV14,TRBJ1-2,CASSQDRLGFDGYTF,TGTGCCAGCAGCCAAGATAGATTAGGTTTCGATGGCTACACCTTC
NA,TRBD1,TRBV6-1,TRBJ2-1,CASRPTGGIEQFF,TGTGCCAGCAGACCCACAGGGGGCATTGAGCAGTTCTTC
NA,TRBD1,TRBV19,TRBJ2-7,CASSIAGGRSYEQYF,TGTGCCAGTAGTATTGCAGGGGGCCGATCCTACGAGCAGTACTTC
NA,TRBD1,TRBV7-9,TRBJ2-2,CASSPGQGNTGELFF,TGTGCCAGCAGCCCGGGACAGGGGAACACCGGGGAGCTGTTTTTT
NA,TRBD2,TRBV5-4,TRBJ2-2,CASSPGGANTGELFF,TGTGCCAGCAGCCCGGGGGGGGCGAACACCGGGGAGCTGTTTTTT
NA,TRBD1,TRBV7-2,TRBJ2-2,CASSLQGAISIGGELFF,TGTGCCAGCAGCTTACAGGGGGCGATCTCTATAGGCGGGGAGCTGTTTTTT
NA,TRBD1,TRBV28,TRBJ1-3,CASSLSWTGAGNTIYF,TGTGCCAGCAGTCTTAGTTGGACAGGGGCTGGAAACACCATATATTTT
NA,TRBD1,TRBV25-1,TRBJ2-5,CASSEWPGTVKETQYF,TGTGCCAGCAGTGAATGGCCCGGGACAGTGAAAGAGACCCAGTACTTC
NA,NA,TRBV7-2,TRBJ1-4,CASSQDGVTNEKLFF,TGTGCCAGCAGCCAGGACGGAGTCACTAATGAAAAACTGTTTTTT
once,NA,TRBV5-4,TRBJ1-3,CASSLSPGSGNTIYF,TGTGCCAGCAGCTTGTCCCCCGGTTCTGGAAACACCATATATTTT
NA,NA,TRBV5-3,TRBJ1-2,CARSLPRDNTF,TGTGCCAGAAGCTTGCCCCGGGACAACACCTTC
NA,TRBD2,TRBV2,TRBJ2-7,CAVPRRGISSYEQYF,TGTGCCGTCCCCAGGCGGGGGATCAGCTCCTACGAGCAGTACTTC
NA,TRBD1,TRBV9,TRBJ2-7,CASSGTGSYEQYF,TGTGCCAGCAGCGGGACAGGATCCTACGAGCAGTACTTC
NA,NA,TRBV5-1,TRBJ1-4,CASSSNDNEKLFF,TGCGCCAGCAGCTCAAATGATAATGAAAAACTGTTTTTT
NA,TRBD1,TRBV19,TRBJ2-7,CASSGDGTGTYEQYF,TGTGCCAGTAGTGGGGACGGGACAGGTACCTACGAGCAGTACTTC
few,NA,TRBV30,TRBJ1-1,CAWSVMEDTEAFF,TGTGCCTGGAGTGTAATGGAGGACACTGAAGCTTTCTTT
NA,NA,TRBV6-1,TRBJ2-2,CASTGTGELFF,TGTGCCAGCACGGGAACCGGGGAGCTGTTTTTT
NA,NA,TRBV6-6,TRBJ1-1,CASSYPDEAFF,TGTGCCAGCAGTTACCCAGATGAAGCTTTCTTT
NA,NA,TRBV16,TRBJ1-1,CASSVRPENTEAFF,TGTGCCAGCAGTGTCCGGCCGGAAAACACTGAAGCTTTCTTT
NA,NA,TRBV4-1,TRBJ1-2,CASSRTRGSYGYTF,TGCGCCAGCAGCCGGACTCGGGGGTCCTATGGCTACACCTTC